Below, 8 T cell receptor beta chains from the same sample are listed, as sequenced in a study of blood T cell repertoires in COVID-19 (dated by TCRdb to the early 2020s). Library construction relied on the immunoSEQ multiplex PCR assay. This is the immuneACCESS table as TCRdb keeps it, with only in-frame sequences that have V and J called. A part of the clones is gone; compared with another copy, unresolved V genes explain less than half, and the rest is unexplained. The sample profile shows 200,000 to 250,000 clones; 88% of them were found once. Of the sample, about 14% is held by the ten largest clones. The source material was PBMCs or T cells enriched from blood (not recorded which). All receptors derive from a woman in her 50s with acute COVID-19.

This rearrangement joins TRBV14 to TRBJ1-2; D perhaps matches TRBD1 (6 bases). Germline values: CDR1 SGHDN, CDR2 FVKESK. Between the trimmed V and J ends, which lost 0 bases and 5 bases, there was a span of 10 bases. This CDR3 has 14 amino acids. Written as DNA, the CDR3 is TGTGCCAGCAGCCAAGACAGGGGATTTTATGGCTACACCTTC. As protein: CASSQDRGFYGYTF.

Only a few counts were recorded for this clone. The rearrangement uses TRBV6-2 or TRBV6-3 and TRBJ2-7; 8 nucleotides line up with TRBD1. The CDR3 length is 16 residues. Trimming took 2 bases from V and 4 from J; bases not matched to a gene: 10. Germline-derived CDR1 and CDR2 are MNHEY and SVGEGT. CDR3 in DNA: TGTGCCAGCAGTTACCCCAGGACAGGGAAGTTATACGAGCAGTACTTC. This gives the protein CASSYPRTGKLYEQYF.

The rearrangement links TRBV28 to TRBJ2-5; 8 bases match TRBD1. The germline gives CDR1 MDHEN, CDR2 SYDVKM. The CDR3 has 15 residues. V shed 4 bases, J shed 3 bases, and the junction held 7 bases outside the gene matches. The chain's CDR3 is CASSSGTGGKETQYF. For the CDR3, the DNA is TGTGCCAGCAGTTCCGGGACAGGAGGGAAAGAGACCCAGTACTTC.

The chain is built from TRBV19 and TRBJ2-7; no definite D call. The germline V and J ends were trimmed by 4 bases and 2 bases, with 9 bases remaining between them. The CDR3 consists of 13 residues. Germline CDR1 is LNHDA and CDR2 is SQIVND (reference sequence). The CDR3 protein is CASSKEITYEQYF. The DNA for the CDR3 is TGTGCCAGTAGTAAGGAGATTACCTACGAGCAGTACTTC.

This chain joins TRBV29-1 and TRBJ2-1, with a tentative D call TRBD2 (5 bases). The CDR3 spans 11 residues. Germline V gene data show CDR1 as SQVTM and CDR2 as ANQGSEA. With 4 bases removed from V and 9 bases from J, the gap between germline ends came to 10 bases. CDR3 loop: CSVAPGVEQFF. DNA for the CDR3: TGCAGCGTTGCCCCCGGGGTTGAGCAGTTCTTC.

The chain recombines TRBV5-1 with TRBJ2-7; 7 nucleotides align to TRBD2. The CDR3 is 14 residues long. V lost 4 bases, J lost 0 bases, and 4 bases stayed unmatched. Germline CDR1 is SGHRS and CDR2 is YFSETQ. CDR3: CASSPGTNSYEQYF. Written as DNA, the CDR3 is TGCGCCAGCAGCCCCGGGACTAACTCCTACGAGCAGTACTTC.

This clone was found once. The chain employs TRBV5-1 and TRBJ2-1; TRBD2 might be the D (6 bases). Germline V CDR1 and CDR2: SGHRS, YFSETQ. This CDR3 contains 15 residues. The V and J ends lost 6 bases and 0 bases respectively, with 13 bases between them. CDR3 region: CASTLEGISYNEQFF. DNA of the CDR3: TGCGCCAGCACACTGGAGGGTATCTCCTACAATGAGCAGTTCTTC.

This rearrangement joins TRBV4-3 to TRBJ2-3; TRBD2 aligns across 13 bases. The germline V gene encodes CDR1 LGHNA and CDR2 YSLEER. After removal of 3 bases from V and 4 bases from J, the junction contained 7 bases not matched to a gene. The CDR3 spans 17 residues. CDR3 sequence (DNA): TGCGCCAGCAGCCACGCGACTAGCGGGAGGTTAGCAGATACGCAGTATTTT. It yields the protein CASSHATSGRLADTQYF.